This TCR beta chain came from a study of T cells after yellow fever vaccination. Notes on the study in general: The bulk population could contribute abundant contaminating clonotypes to FACS-sorted repertoires. Weaker in magnitude, the secondary response showed a faster peak on day 5 versus 15.

TCR cDNA, made by 5'RACE template switching, carried an added universal primer site and UMIs. Each CDR3 protein gets one entry after TCRdb re-called the 5' RACE reads with MiXCR. The table lists about 630,000 distinct CDR3 sequences, 9% to 15% of them singletons. There are a few counts of this clonotype. What it binds is not known. This TCR was sampled from a man younger than 40 who received the YFV17D yellow fever vaccine. The sample here was PBMCs, taken on the day of the yellow fever booster vaccination.

The CDR3 is CASSQGRAVQETQYF. As DNA, the CDR3 is TGCGCCAGCAGCCAAGGGAGGGCAGTTCAAGAGACCCAGTACTTC. V is TRBV4-3 and J is TRBJ2-5; weak D call: TRBD2 (6 bases). CDR3 size: 15 residues. V lost 1 base and J 2 bases, leaving 11 bases between the germline ends. Germline-derived CDR1 and CDR2 are LGHNA and YSLEER.